This T cell receptor (beta chain) was captured in a study of blood T cell repertoires in COVID-19. Overall study context: Samples came from the United States, Italy and Spain, spanning acute and convalescent COVID-19. The cDNA or gDNA used as material had been derived from T cells, B-cell-depleted T cells, or PBMCs.

In the study's own analysis: Amplification of reference gene primers provided the estimated nucleated cell counts. Profiling relied on immunoSEQ multiplex PCR, and the TCRdb table lists in-frame clones only, not all of them. V, J and clone size are those of that table, while D and trimming were read from the DNA. The sample lists roughly 99,000 clones, about 80% occurring once. The CDR3 consists of 14 residues. V lost 0 bases, J lost 2 bases, and 7 bases lay in between. Looked up from germline, CDR1 is MNHEY and CDR2 is SVGAGI. The sample holds a few counts of this clone. The sample comprised peripheral blood. This clonotype was obtained from a man aged 70 or older with acute or convalescent COVID-19. The J gene is TRBJ1-2, the V gene TRBV6-5; no firm D call. The CDR3 DNA sequence: TGTGCCAGCAGTTACTCGGCGGAAAACTATGGCTACACCTTC. Amino acids: CASSYSAENYGYTF.